The text below deals with one T cell receptor beta chain. The antigen remains undetermined. These data originate in a study of CD4 T cells in relation to SARS-CoV-2 and coronaviruses. The CDR3 loop spans 13 amino acids. Per the germline V gene, CDR1 is SSHAT and CDR2 is FNYEAQ (reference sequence). With 4 bases clipped from V and 5 bases from J, the junction kept 3 bases outside the gene matches. The unexposed donors gave CD4+ T cells in 2011-2018, prior to COVID-19. Isolation of CD4+ T cells took place after roughly nine days in culture. Sequencing was performed with immunoSEQ multiplex PCR; in TCRdb, only in-frame clones are kept and a portion is missing. Among 9,500 to 15,000 clones listed, 65% to 70% were seen once.

What was sequenced was CD4+ T cells from PBMCs, cultured in vitro. This sequence joins TRBV7-7 and TRBJ2-3; TRBD1 matches 7 bases. The sequence was collected from a human donor in good health. For the CDR3, the DNA is TGTGCCAGCAGCTCGGGGACAGTAGATACGCAGTATTTT. Amino acids: CASSSGTVDTQYF.